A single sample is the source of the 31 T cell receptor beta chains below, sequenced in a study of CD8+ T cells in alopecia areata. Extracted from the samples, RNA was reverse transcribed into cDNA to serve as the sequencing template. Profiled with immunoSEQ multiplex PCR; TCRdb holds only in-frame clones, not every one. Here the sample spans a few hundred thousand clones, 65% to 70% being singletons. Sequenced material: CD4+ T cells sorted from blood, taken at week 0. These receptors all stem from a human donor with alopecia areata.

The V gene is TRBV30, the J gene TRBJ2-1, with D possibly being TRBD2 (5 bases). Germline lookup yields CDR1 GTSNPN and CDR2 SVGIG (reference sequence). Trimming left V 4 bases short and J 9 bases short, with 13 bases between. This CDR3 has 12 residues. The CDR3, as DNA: TGTGCCTGGAAGTCACGGGGATCTGAGCAGTTCTTC. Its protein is CAWKSRGSEQFF.

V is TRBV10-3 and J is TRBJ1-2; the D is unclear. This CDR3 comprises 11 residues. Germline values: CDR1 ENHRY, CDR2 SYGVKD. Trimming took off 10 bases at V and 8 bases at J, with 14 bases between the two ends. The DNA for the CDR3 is TGTGCCACCTCAGGTAGCGGAGGCTACACCTTC. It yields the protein CATSGSGGYTF.

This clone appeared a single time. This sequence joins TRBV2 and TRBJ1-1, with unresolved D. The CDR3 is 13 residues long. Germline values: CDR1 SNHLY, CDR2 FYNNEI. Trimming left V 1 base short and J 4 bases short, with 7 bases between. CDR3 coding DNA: TGTGCCAGCAGTGAAGTCAGCCCCACTGAAGCTTTCTTT. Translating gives CASSEVSPTEAFF.

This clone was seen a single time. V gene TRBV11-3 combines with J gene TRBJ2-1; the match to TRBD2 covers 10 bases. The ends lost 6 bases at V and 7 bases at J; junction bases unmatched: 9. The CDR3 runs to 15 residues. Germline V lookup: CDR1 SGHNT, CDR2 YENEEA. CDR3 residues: CASSSSGGSTNEQFF. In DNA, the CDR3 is TGTGCCAGCAGTTCTAGCGGGGGATCCACAAATGAGCAGTTCTTC.

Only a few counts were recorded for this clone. CDR3 loop: CSVPGLWDYGYTF. CDR3 coding DNA: TGCAGCGTTCCGGGATTATGGGACTATGGCTACACCTTC. The rearrangement joins TRBV29-1 to TRBJ1-2; no clear D gene. Germline V gives CDR1 SQVTM, CDR2 ANQGSEA. The CDR3 extends over 13 amino acids. The ends were cut back, 5 bases at V and 3 bases at J, with 13 bases in the middle.

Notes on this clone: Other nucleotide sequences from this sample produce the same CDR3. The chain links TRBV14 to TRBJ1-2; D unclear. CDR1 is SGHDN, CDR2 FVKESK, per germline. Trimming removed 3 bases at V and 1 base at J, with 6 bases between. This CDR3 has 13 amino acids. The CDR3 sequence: CASSQGGNYGYTF. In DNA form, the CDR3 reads TGTGCCAGCAGCCAGGGCGGTAACTATGGCTACACCTTC.

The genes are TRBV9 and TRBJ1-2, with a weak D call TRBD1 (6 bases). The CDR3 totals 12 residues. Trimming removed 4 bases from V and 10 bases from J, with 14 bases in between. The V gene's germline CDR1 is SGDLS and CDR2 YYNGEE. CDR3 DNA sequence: TGTGCCAGCAGCCCCACCGGGGGGCACTACACCTTC. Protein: CASSPTGGHYTF. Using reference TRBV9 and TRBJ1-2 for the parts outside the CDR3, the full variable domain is DSGVTQTPKHLITATGQRVTLRCSPRSGDLSVYWYQQSLDQGLQFLIQYYNGEERAKGNILERFSAQQFPDLHSELNLSSLELGDSALYFCASSPTGGHYTFGSGTRLTVV.

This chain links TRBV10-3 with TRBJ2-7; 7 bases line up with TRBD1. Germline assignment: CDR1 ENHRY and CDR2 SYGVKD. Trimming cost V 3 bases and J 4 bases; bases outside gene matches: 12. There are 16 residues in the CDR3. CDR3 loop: CAISDEVGQLEYEQYF. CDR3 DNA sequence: TGTGCCATCAGTGATGAGGTGGGACAGTTGGAGTACGAGCAGTACTTC.

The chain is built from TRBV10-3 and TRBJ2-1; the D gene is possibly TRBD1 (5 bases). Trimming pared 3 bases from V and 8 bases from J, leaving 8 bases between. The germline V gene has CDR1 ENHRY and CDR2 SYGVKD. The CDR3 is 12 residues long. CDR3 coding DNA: TGTGCCATCAGTGAAGAAGGGGATGAGCAGTTCTTC. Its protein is CAISEEGDEQFF.

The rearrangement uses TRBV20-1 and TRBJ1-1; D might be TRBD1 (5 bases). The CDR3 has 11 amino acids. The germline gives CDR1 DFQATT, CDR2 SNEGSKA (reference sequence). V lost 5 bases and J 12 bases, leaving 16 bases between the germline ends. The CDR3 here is CSAGGVHHPFF. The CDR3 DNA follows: TGCAGTGCTGGGGGGGTACATCACCCTTTCTTT.

For the CDR3, the DNA is TGTGCCAGCAGCCCGGGACTAGCGGGGGCCTCTCTCCCCTACGAGCAGTACTTC. Translated: CASSPGLAGASLPYEQYF. The genes are TRBV7-9 and TRBJ2-7; 14 bases match TRBD2. CDR1 and CDR2 (germline): SEHNR, FQNEAQ (reference sequence). Trimming cost V 5 bases and J 2 bases; bases outside gene matches: 11. This CDR3 is 18 amino acids long.

The CDR3 reads CASLETGFETQYF. In DNA, the CDR3 is TGTGCCAGCCTGGAGACAGGGTTTGAGACCCAGTACTTC. The chain combines TRBV7-2 with TRBJ2-5; 7 nucleotides agree with TRBD1. The CDR3 is 13 amino acids. V lost 8 bases to trimming and J lost 5 bases; unmatched junction nucleotides: 8. Germline values: CDR1 SGHTA, CDR2 FQGNSA.

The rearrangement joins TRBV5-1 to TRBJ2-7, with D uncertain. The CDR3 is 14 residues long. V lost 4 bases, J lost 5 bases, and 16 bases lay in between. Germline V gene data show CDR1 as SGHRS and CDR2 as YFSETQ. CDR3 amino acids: CASSPAVGSDEQYF. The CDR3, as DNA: TGCGCCAGCAGCCCAGCCGTTGGCAGTGACGAGCAGTACTTC. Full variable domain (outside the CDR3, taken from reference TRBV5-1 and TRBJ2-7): KAGVTQTPRYLIKTRGQQVTLSCSPISGHRSVSWYQQTPGQGLQFLFEYFSETQRNKGNFPGRFSGRQFSNSRSEMNVSTLELGDSALYLCASSPAVGSDEQYFGPGTRLTVT.

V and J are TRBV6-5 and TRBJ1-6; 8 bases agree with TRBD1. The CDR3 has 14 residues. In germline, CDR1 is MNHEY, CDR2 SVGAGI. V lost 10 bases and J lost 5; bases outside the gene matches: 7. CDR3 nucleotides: TGTGCCACTAGGACAGGGAATGATAATTCACCCCTCCACTTT. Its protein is CATRTGNDNSPLHF.

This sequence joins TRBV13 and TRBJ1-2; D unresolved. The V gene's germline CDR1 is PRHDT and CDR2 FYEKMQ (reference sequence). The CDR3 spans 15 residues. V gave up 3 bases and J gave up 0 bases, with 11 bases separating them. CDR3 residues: CASSFETLANYGYTF. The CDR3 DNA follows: TGTGCCAGCAGCTTCGAAACTTTAGCTAACTATGGCTACACCTTC.

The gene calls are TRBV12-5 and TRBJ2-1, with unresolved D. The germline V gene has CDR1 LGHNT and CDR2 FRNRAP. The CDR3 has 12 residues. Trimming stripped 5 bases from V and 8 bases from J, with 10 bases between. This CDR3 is CASGPLLDEQFF. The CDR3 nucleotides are TGTGCTAGTGGTCCCCTCTTGGATGAGCAGTTCTTC.

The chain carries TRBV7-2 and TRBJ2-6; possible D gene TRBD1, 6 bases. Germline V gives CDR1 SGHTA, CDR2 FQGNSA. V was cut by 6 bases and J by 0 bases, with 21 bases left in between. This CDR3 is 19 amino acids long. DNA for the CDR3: TGTGCCAGCAGGTACACAACTGGGGGCTACAGCTCTGGGGCCAACGTCCTGACTTTC. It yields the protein CASRYTTGGYSSGANVLTF.

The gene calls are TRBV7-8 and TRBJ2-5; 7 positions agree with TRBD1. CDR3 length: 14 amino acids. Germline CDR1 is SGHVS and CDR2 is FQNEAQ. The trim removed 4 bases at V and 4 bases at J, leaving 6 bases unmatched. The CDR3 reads CASSYQGVRETQYF. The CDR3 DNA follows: TGTGCCAGCAGCTACCAGGGGGTTCGAGAGACCCAGTACTTC.

The CDR3 DNA is TGTGCCAGCAGCCTACCTAGCACAGATACGCAGTATTTT. Its translation: CASSLPSTDTQYF. The genes are TRBV6-5 and TRBJ2-3; unclear D gene. From germline, CDR1 is MNHEY and CDR2 SVGAGI. Trimming cost V 6 bases and J 0 bases, with 7 bases left between them. The CDR3 spans 13 residues.

The CDR3 loop is CASTQQGGTSGAYEQYF. The DNA of the CDR3 is TGTGCCAGCACCCAACAAGGGGGGACTAGCGGGGCTTACGAGCAGTACTTC. The chain employs TRBV7-2 and TRBJ2-7; 13 bases match TRBD2. V shed 7 bases, J shed 4 bases, and the junction held 13 bases outside the gene matches. CDR3 length: 17 amino acids. CDR1 is SGHTA and CDR2 is FQGNSA in the germline V gene.

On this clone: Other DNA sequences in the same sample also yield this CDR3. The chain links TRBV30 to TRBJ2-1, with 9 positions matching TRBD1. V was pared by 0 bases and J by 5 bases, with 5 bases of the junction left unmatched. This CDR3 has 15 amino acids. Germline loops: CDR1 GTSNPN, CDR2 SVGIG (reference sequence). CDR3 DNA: TGTGCCTGGAGTGTACTGGGACAGGGTCACAATGAGCAGTTCTTC. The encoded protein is CAWSVLGQGHNEQFF.

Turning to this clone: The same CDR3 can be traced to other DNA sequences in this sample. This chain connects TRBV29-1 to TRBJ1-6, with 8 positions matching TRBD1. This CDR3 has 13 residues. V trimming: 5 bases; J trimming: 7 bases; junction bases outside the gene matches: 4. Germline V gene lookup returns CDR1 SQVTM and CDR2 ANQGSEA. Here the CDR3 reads CSVRGQGNSPLHF. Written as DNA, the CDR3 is TGCAGCGTTCGAGGACAGGGAAATTCACCCCTCCACTTT.

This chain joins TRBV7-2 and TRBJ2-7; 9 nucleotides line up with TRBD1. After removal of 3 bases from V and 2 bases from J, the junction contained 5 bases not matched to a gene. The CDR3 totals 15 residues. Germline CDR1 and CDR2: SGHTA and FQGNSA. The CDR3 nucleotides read TGTGCCAGCAGCTTCAAACAGGGGGCGCCCTACGAGCAGTACTTC. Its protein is CASSFKQGAPYEQYF.

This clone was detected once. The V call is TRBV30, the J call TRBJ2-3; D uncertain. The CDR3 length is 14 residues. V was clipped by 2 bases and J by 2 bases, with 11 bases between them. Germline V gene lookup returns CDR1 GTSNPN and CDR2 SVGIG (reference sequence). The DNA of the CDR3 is TGTGCCTGGAGTAGAGCCGGAGCCACAGATACGCAGTATTTT. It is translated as CAWSRAGATDTQYF.

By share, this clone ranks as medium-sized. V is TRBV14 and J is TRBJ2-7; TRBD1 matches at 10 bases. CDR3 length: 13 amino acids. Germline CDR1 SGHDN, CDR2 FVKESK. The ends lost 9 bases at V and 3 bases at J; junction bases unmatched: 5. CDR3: CARTTGGHYEQYF. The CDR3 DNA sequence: TGTGCCAGGACGACAGGGGGCCACTACGAGCAGTACTTC.

CDR3 protein: CASSLGGGNYGYTF. The CDR3 coding sequence is TGTGCCAGCAGTTTGGGAGGGGGAAACTATGGCTACACCTTC. The gene calls are TRBV27 and TRBJ1-2, with TRBD1 as a possible D gene (6 bases). The V end was cut by 3 bases, the J end by 2 bases, with 10 bases between. CDR3 size: 14 residues. Germline V lookup: CDR1 MNHEY, CDR2 SMNVEV (reference sequence).

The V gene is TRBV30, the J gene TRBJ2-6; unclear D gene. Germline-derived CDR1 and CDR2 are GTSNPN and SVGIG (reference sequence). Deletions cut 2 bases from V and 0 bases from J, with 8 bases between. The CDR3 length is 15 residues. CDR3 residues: CAWSRQSSGANVLTF. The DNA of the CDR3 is TGTGCCTGGAGTCGCCAGAGCTCTGGGGCCAACGTCCTGACTTTC.

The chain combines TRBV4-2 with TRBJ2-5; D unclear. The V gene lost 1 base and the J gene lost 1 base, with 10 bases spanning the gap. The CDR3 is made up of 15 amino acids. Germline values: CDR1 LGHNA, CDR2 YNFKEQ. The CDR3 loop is CASSQGTPSQETQYF. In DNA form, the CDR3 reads TGTGCCAGCAGCCAAGGTACACCGTCCCAAGAGACCCAGTACTTC.

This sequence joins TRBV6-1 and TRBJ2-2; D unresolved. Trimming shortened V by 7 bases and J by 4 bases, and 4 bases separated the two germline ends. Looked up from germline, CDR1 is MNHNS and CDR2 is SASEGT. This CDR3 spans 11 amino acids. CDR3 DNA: TGTGCCAGCACCGTCACCGGGGAGCTGTTTTTT. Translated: CASTVTGELFF.

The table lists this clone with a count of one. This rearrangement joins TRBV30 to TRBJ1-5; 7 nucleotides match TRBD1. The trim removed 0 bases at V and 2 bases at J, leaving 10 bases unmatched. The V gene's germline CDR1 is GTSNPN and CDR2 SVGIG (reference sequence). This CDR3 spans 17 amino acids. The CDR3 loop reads CAWSVGSGGAGNQPQHF. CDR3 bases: TGTGCCTGGAGTGTAGGATCAGGGGGGGCCGGCAATCAGCCCCAGCATTTT.

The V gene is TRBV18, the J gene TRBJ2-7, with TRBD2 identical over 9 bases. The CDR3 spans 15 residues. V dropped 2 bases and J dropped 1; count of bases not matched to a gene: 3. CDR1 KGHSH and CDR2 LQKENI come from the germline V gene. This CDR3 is CASSPALAGSYEQYF. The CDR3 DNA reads TGTGCCAGCTCACCAGCGCTAGCGGGGTCCTACGAGCAGTACTTC. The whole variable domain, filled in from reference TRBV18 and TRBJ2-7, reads NAGVMQNPRHLVRRRGQEARLRCSPMKGHSHVYWYRQLPEEGLKFMVYLQKENIIDESGMPKERFSAEFPKEGPSILRIQQVVRGDSAAYFCASSPALAGSYEQYFGPGTRLTVT.